This T cell receptor (beta chain) stems from a study of T cells in Graves' hyperthyroidism and ophthalmopathy. This CDR3 has 15 residues. Trimming took off 0 bases at V and 9 bases at J, with 15 bases between the two ends. Germline CDR1 MNHNS, CDR2 SASEGT. What was amplified from RNA transcripts were TCR beta CDR3 regions. The TCR CDR3 was amplified in a first-round RT-PCR using the HTBI primer set. TCRdb called the multiplex PCR reads again in MiXCR, with one record for every CDR3 protein. The profile shows 380,000 or so distinct CDR3 sequences, about 19% of them singletons. The sample holds many counts of this clonotype.

Sequences were obtained from blood. This receptor was obtained from a woman aged 18-30 years with Graves' hyperthyroidism. The chain is built from TRBV6-1 and TRBJ1-3; no reliable D call. The CDR3: CASSEAGGEKGTIYF. In DNA form, the CDR3 reads TGTGCCAGCAGTGAAGCGGGTGGCGAAAAGGGCACCATATATTTT.